The rows below give T cell receptor beta chains drawn from one sample of a study of identical twins. TCRdb re-derived calls from the 5' RACE reads in MiXCR, one entry per CDR3 protein. The profile covers some 1,700,000 distinct CDR3 sequences, with around a third appearing a single time and approximately 0.25% taken by the ten largest. Sequenced: cord blood. These receptors came from a newborn girl in good health. The CDR3 runs from the conserved cysteine through the conserved F or W. The D gene is left open where the match is weak.

J | V | D | CDR3
TRBJ2-6 | TRBV6-5 | NA | CAAGAGANVLTF
TRBJ2-4 | TRBV2 | NA | CASSGQVAKNIQYF
TRBJ2-1 | TRBV19 | NA | CASSPTNRYLRNEQFF
TRBJ2-3 | TRBV10-3 | NA | CAISEKGTFDTQYF
TRBJ2-1 | TRBV29-1 | TRBD2 | CSVVGVAGGLTNEQFF
TRBJ1-4 | TRBV20-1 | NA | CSASRGEKLFF
TRBJ2-5 | TRBV20-1 | TRBD1 | CSGTGGTNLFETQYF
TRBJ2-5 | TRBV10-3 | TRBD2 | CAIGASGQETQYF
TRBJ2-3 | TRBV20-1 | NA | CSARSVQLSTDTQYF
TRBJ2-1 | TRBV6-5 | TRBD2 | CASSYSSYMGLEFNEQFF
TRBJ2-7 | TRBV20-1 | TRBD2 | CSARGGASGQNEQYF
TRBJ2-3 | TRBV5-1 | TRBD2 | CASSLATSGGTTDTQYF
TRBJ1-1 | TRBV20-1 | TRBD1 | CSAAPDKDRGTLNTEAFF
TRBJ2-3 | TRBV11-1 | TRBD2 | CASSLTSGGPVSRDTQYF
TRBJ2-3 | TRBV29-1 | TRBD2 | CSVEGGGAGDTQYF
TRBJ2-7 | TRBV5-1 | TRBD2 | CASSTASGGPYEQYF
TRBJ2-5 | TRBV2 | TRBD2 | CASRLAGSGTQYF
TRBJ1-6 | TRBV25-1 | TRBD1 | CASSEGQVNSPLHF
TRBJ1-1 | TRBV3-1 | NA | CASSQDAWGGMNTEAFF
TRBJ1-1 | TRBV20-1 | NA | CSARDRVVGVLNTEAFF
TRBJ2-3 | TRBV7-2 | TRBD2 | CASSPLSGYTDTQYF
NA | TRBV9 | TRBD2 | CASSFRLAGGRSSYNEQYF
TRBJ2-5 | TRBV20-1 | NA | CSAAQGSITYGQYF
TRBJ2-1 | TRBV7-2 | NA | CASSYYNEQFF
TRBJ2-3 | TRBV20-1 | TRBD2 | CSARLATTDTQYF
TRBJ2-5 | TRBV20-1 | TRBD2 | CSAPRGGQETQYF
NA | TRBV18 | TRBD2 | CASSPPSGGHSYEQYF
TRBJ2-7 | TRBV7-9 | NA | CASRSTQGYEQYF
NA | TRBV5-1 | NA | CACSSRLVAPYNEQYF
TRBJ1-2 | TRBV28 | NA | CASSLEQDYGYTF
TRBJ1-6 | TRBV15 | TRBD1 | CATSRDRSSYNSPLHF
TRBJ2-3 | TRBV20-1 | NA | CSARDLAPDTQYF
TRBJ1-1 | TRBV20-1 | NA | CSARSRPEAFF
TRBJ1-1 | TRBV7-2 | NA | CASSPGQSEAFF
TRBJ2-2 | TRBV12-3/TRBV12-4 | TRBD2 | CASSPSGSPTGELFF
TRBJ2-1 | TRBV7-8 | NA | CASSAFWGADNEQFF
TRBJ2-7 | TRBV27 | TRBD2 | CATRFGSSGPYEQYF
TRBJ2-3 | TRBV14 | TRBD2 | CASSQDAGVPDTQYF
TRBJ1-5 | TRBV20-1 | NA | CSARGTVPEPQHF
TRBJ2-3 | TRBV20-1 | NA | CSANLLVYNTDTQYF
TRBJ2-1 | TRBV2 | TRBD2 | CASTRTSNEQFF
TRBJ1-6 | TRBV18 | NA | CASSPLSGLYNSPLHF
TRBJ2-7 | TRBV20-1 | TRBD2 | CSATRTSGGNYEQYF
TRBJ2-5 | TRBV15 | TRBD2 | CATSRDFSGSVQYF
TRBJ2-3 | TRBV5-4 | TRBD2 | CASSRTSTQYF
TRBJ2-1 | TRBV15 | NA | CATSRQKGYGSSYNEQFF
TRBJ1-6 | TRBV4-1 | NA | CASSQDTAYNSPLHF
TRBJ1-3 | TRBV6-1 | NA | CASSESGGYPGNTIYF
TRBJ1-2 | TRBV6-1 | NA | CASSELGYTF
TRBJ2-1 | TRBV6-2/TRBV6-3 | TRBD1 | CASSRPDRYNEQFF
TRBJ2-3 | TRBV20-1 | NA | CSARDSRRGTSTDTQYF
TRBJ2-5 | TRBV11-2 | TRBD1 | CASSAVPGTARETQYF
TRBJ1-1 | TRBV12-3/TRBV12-4 | TRBD1 | CASSFRTGNAFF